This paragraph reports one TCR beta chain. The sample originates from a study of Ad26.COV2.S vaccination and SARS-CoV-2 variants. Documented treatment: some 20 received Ad26.COV2.S at low or high dose, single or two shots; roughly five received placebo; per-sample allocation not given. The samples date from day 63 after the first vaccine or placebo injection. Sequencing was performed with immunoSEQ multiplex PCR; in TCRdb, only in-frame clones are kept and a portion is missing. The sample consists of some 340,000 clones, 86% of them appearing once. The CDR3 runs 14 residues. Germline values: CDR1 SGHTA, CDR2 FQGNSA. Trimming removed 4 bases at V and 0 bases at J, with 9 bases between.

The chain is built from TRBV7-2 and TRBJ1-1; D perhaps matches TRBD1 (6 bases). This receptor was taken from a person between 18 and 60 years old who received the Ad26.COV2.S COVID-19 vaccine or a placebo. The input for sequencing was peripheral blood, taken in a trial of Ad26.COV2.S vaccine versus placebo. The CDR3 protein is CASSSGQMNTEAFF. The CDR3 nucleotides are TGTGCCAGCAGCTCGGGACAAATGAACACTGAAGCTTTCTTT.